The 15 T cell receptor beta chains reported below all come from one sample, sequenced in a study of cytomegalovirus exposure and HLA in healthy donors. The method was immunoSEQ multiplex PCR; TCRdb's version includes in-frame clones alone and lacks a portion of them. The table includes 150,000 to 200,000 clones, 85% to 90% detected once. Input material: PBMCs. The source is a woman aged 30 to 39 in good health and CMV-seronegative.

The rearrangement uses TRBV7-9 and TRBJ2-3, with D possibly TRBD2 on 6 matching bases. The CDR3 is 15 amino acids. Germline CDR1 and CDR2: SEHNR and FQNEAQ (reference sequence). V lost 2 bases, J lost 3 bases, and 12 bases lay in between. The CDR3 protein is CASSLYSGGTDTQYF. The CDR3, as DNA: TGTGCCAGCAGCTTATACAGCGGAGGGACAGATACGCAGTATTTT.

CDR3 amino acids: CASSPGAGQHTGELFF. In DNA form, the CDR3 reads TGCGCCAGCAGCCCCGGGGCGGGACAGCACACCGGGGAGCTGTTTTTT. The chain joins TRBV4-1 to TRBJ2-2; possible D gene TRBD1, 7 bases. This CDR3 is built from 16 residues. Trimming stripped 4 bases from V and 3 bases from J, with 15 bases between. The germline V gene has CDR1 MGHRA and CDR2 YSYEKL.

This chain links TRBV27 with TRBJ1-6; D remains unclear. This CDR3 region has 16 residues. CDR1 MNHEY and CDR2 SMNVEV come from the germline V gene (reference sequence). Trimming removed 0 bases from V and 6 bases from J, with 12 bases in between. CDR3 bases: TGTGCCAGCAGTTTATCCGCTACTCCGCGTAATTCACCCCTCCACTTT. Amino acids: CASSLSATPRNSPLHF.

This clone came up a few times. The rearrangement uses TRBV6-5 and TRBJ2-7; 7 nucleotides align to TRBD2. CDR3 length equals 13 residues. CDR1 MNHEY and CDR2 SVGAGI come from the germline V gene. With 3 bases clipped from V and 6 bases from J, the junction kept 5 bases outside the gene matches. The CDR3 nucleotides read TGTGCCAGCAGTTATCCCGGGAGGTCCGAGCAGTACTTC. As protein: CASSYPGRSEQYF.

This chain connects TRBV13 to TRBJ1-2; 9 positions agree with TRBD1. CDR3 size: 15 residues. The junction had 8 bases not matched to a gene; V was cut back by 5 bases and J by 4 bases. The germline V gene encodes CDR1 PRHDT and CDR2 FYEKMQ (reference sequence). CDR3 DNA: TGTGCCAGCAGCCTCGCCGGGACAGGGCCCTATGGCTACACCTTC. It is translated as CASSLAGTGPYGYTF.

As regards this clone: This specimen includes other DNA sequences encoding the same CDR3. The genes are TRBV27 and TRBJ2-7; 8 positions match TRBD1. Per germline, CDR1 MNHEY and CDR2 SMNVEV (reference sequence). The CDR3 covers 14 residues. The ends lost 2 bases at V and 4 bases at J; junction bases unmatched: 4. DNA for the CDR3: TGTGCCAGCAGTTTAGCAGGGGGCTTATACGAGCAGTACTTC. Residues: CASSLAGGLYEQYF.

The rearrangement links TRBV29-1 to TRBJ1-1; D call uncertain. Germline V gives CDR1 SQVTM, CDR2 ANQGSEA. The CDR3 is 11 amino acids. Trimming cost V 0 bases and J 9 bases, with 8 bases left between them. The CDR3 loop is CSVEDEVKAFF. CDR3 DNA: TGCAGCGTTGAAGATGAGGTTAAAGCTTTCTTT.

The chain joins TRBV21-1 to TRBJ1-5; TRBD1, the D gene given by the table, was not confirmed from the DNA. TRBV21-1 is listed as a pseudogene. There are 17 residues in the CDR3. In DNA form, the CDR3 reads TGTGCCAGCAGCAAAAATGATAAGGGGGCGAAGGATCAGCCCCAGCATTTT. Protein: CASSKNDKGAKDQPQHF.

The gene calls are TRBV27 and TRBJ2-1, with 7 bases identical to TRBD2. Germline V lookup: CDR1 MNHEY, CDR2 SMNVEV (reference sequence). With V trimmed by 6 bases and J by 2 bases, 10 bases remained unmatched. CDR3 length equals 16 residues. Written as DNA, the CDR3 is TGTGCCAGCAGCAACCATGAGGGAGGGACCTACAATGAGCAGTTCTTC. It yields the protein CASSNHEGGTYNEQFF.

Points on this clone: Other DNA sequences in the sample encode the same CDR3. V usage is TRBV5-1 and J usage is TRBJ2-1; 11 nucleotides agree with TRBD2. Germline-derived CDR1 and CDR2 are SGHRS and YFSETQ. This CDR3 is 14 amino acids long. The V gene end was trimmed by 6 bases and the J gene end by 3 bases; junction bases not matched to a gene: 2. The CDR3 DNA sequence: TGCGCCAGCACAACTAGCGGGGGCTACAATGAGCAGTTCTTC. It codes for CASTTSGGYNEQFF.

The chain has TRBV9 and TRBJ1-1; D gene ambiguous. Trimming pared 0 bases from V and 3 bases from J, leaving 12 bases between. Germline CDR1 SGDLS, CDR2 YYNGEE. CDR3 length: 15 amino acids. DNA for the CDR3: TGTGCCAGCAGCGTAGGGAAGGGAGGGTACACTGAAGCTTTCTTT. It is translated as CASSVGKGGYTEAFF. Full variable domain (outside the CDR3, taken from reference TRBV9 and TRBJ1-1): DSGVTQTPKHLITATGQRVTLRCSPRSGDLSVYWYQQSLDQGLQFLIQYYNGEERAKGNILERFSAQQFPDLHSELNLSSLELGDSALYFCASSVGKGGYTEAFFGQGTRLTVV.

This clone came up once. J is TRBJ2-5 and V is TRBV28; 9 bases line up with TRBD2. This CDR3 has 15 amino acids. Trimming removed 3 bases from V and 4 bases from J; junction bases left unmatched: 6. Germline-derived CDR1 and CDR2 are MDHEN and SYDVKM. CDR3 coding DNA: TGTGCCAGCAGTTTCCGGCGGGGGGGCCGAGAGACCCAGTACTTC. This translates into CASSFRRGGRETQYF. Full variable domain (remainder filled in from reference TRBV28 and TRBJ2-5): DVKVTQSSRYLVKRTGEKVFLECVQDMDHENMFWYRQDPGLGLRLIYFSYDVKMKEKGDIPEGYSVSREKKERFSLILESASTNQTSMYLCASSFRRGGRETQYFGPGTRLLVL.

J is TRBJ2-3 and V is TRBV2; D not certain. Per the germline V gene, CDR1 is SNHLY and CDR2 is FYNNEI. The CDR3 runs to 14 residues. Between the trimmed V and J ends, which lost 6 bases and 0 bases, there was a span of 10 bases. The CDR3 nucleotides are TGTGCCAGCAGAGTTGTTCGGAGCACAGATACGCAGTATTTT. It codes for CASRVVRSTDTQYF.

The gene calls are TRBV5-4 and TRBJ1-2; D gene uncertain. V gave up 0 bases and J gave up 2 bases, with 8 bases separating them. CDR3 length: 14 amino acids. Germline CDR1 SGHNT, CDR2 YYREEE (reference sequence). The CDR3 bases are TGTGCCAGCAGCTTGGCCGAGGTGAACTATGGCTACACCTTC. This translates into CASSLAEVNYGYTF. Filled out from reference TRBV5-4 and TRBJ1-2, the complete variable domain reads ETGVTQSPTHLIKTRGQQVTLRCSSQSGHNTVSWYQQALGQGPQFIFQYYREEENGRGNFPPRFSGLQFPNYSSELNVNALELDDSALYLCASSLAEVNYGYTFGSGTRLTVV.

The V gene is TRBV2, the J gene TRBJ2-7; 7 nucleotides align to TRBD1. This CDR3 has 14 residues. From germline, CDR1 is SNHLY and CDR2 FYNNEI. V was pared by 6 bases and J by 3 bases, with 8 bases of the junction left unmatched. The chain's CDR3 is CASSLRQGRYEQYF. The CDR3 nucleotides are TGTGCCAGCAGCTTACGACAGGGTCGCTACGAGCAGTACTTC.